Following are 10 T cell receptor beta chains from one sample sequenced in a study of human T cells and chemical hapten exposure. The library labeled individual cDNA molecules by adding unique molecular identifiers to them. Using its own MiXCR run on the reads, TCRdb lists one record per CDR3 protein. Counted here are around 120,000 distinct CDR3 sequences, 8.5% occurring once; the ten biggest clones make up 1.2% to 1.5%. From whole blood left unfractionated, total RNA was extracted. The sample comprised whole blood. All receptors come from a human donor in good health. Some clones in this sample may be carry-over from other donors' samples.

This clonotype has only a few counts. CDR3 region: CASSAGAGGPNTGELFF. DNA for the CDR3: TGTGCCAGCAGCGCCGGAGCCGGGGGCCCGAACACCGGGGAGCTGTTTTTT. This chain joins TRBV5-4 and TRBJ2-2; D assignment may be TRBD1 or TRBD2 (6 bases each). Trimming removed 4 bases from V and 0 bases from J, with 16 bases in between. CDR1 is SGHNT and CDR2 is YYREEE in the germline V gene (reference sequence). CDR3 length: 17 amino acids.

This clonotype was seen repeatedly, ten times or more. The chain is built from TRBV25-1 and TRBJ2-1; TRBD1 matches at 8 bases. CDR1 and CDR2 (germline): MGHDK, SYGVNS. Trimming cost V 8 bases and J 6 bases; bases outside gene matches: 9. The length of the CDR3 is 14 residues. The CDR3 DNA is TGTGCCAGCGAGGGGCAGGGGGCGGTCAATGAGCAGTTCTTC. This sequence encodes CASEGQGAVNEQFF.

The sample holds many counts of this clonotype. The chain couples TRBV12-3 or TRBV12-4 to TRBJ2-1, with D possibly matching TRBD2 (6 bases). CDR3 size: 13 residues. V gave up 5 bases and J gave up 4 bases, with 9 bases separating them. The CDR3 DNA sequence: TGTGCCAGCAGTCCTGGAGGGTACAATGAGCAGTTCTTC. Protein: CASSPGGYNEQFF.

This clonotype was counted ten times or more. This chain connects TRBV6-1 to TRBJ1-1, with D perhaps matching TRBD1 (5 bases). The V gene lost 11 bases and the J gene lost 0 bases, with 16 bases spanning the gap. Germline CDR1 is MNHNS and CDR2 is SASEGT. The length of the CDR3 is 14 residues. CDR3 nucleotides: TGTGCCGGGGCCGCCGATAACCTGAACACTGAAGCTTTCTTT. Its translation: CAGAADNLNTEAFF.

This clonotype was found a few times. The chain recombines TRBV5-1 with TRBJ2-1; D is possibly TRBD1 (6 bases). CDR3 length equals 19 residues. Germline CDR1 is SGHRS and CDR2 is YFSETQ. The V gene lost 4 bases and the J gene lost 0 bases, with 23 bases spanning the gap. CDR3 nucleotide sequence: TGCGCCAGCAGCGGAGGAGAGGGGGTGACTGTAAGCTCCTACAATGAGCAGTTCTTC. This encodes CASSGGEGVTVSSYNEQFF.

The rearrangement uses TRBV29-1 and TRBJ1-1; tentatively, D is TRBD1 (6 bases). CDR1 and CDR2 from the germline V gene are SQVTM and ANQGSEA. CDR3 size: 13 residues. The ends were cut back, 4 bases at V and 3 bases at J, with 12 bases in the middle. The CDR3 nucleotides are TGCAGCGTTGGGGGGCGGTGGGACACTGAAGCTTTCTTT. Its translation: CSVGGRWDTEAFF.

The V and J genes are TRBV7-2 and TRBJ2-3; 7 bases agree with TRBD2. The CDR3 loop spans 14 amino acids. The trim removed 5 bases at V and 5 bases at J, leaving 7 bases unmatched. The germline V gene encodes CDR1 SGHTA and CDR2 FQGNSA. CDR3 loop: CASSLAQRGDTQYF. CDR3 sequence (DNA): TGTGCCAGCAGCCTCGCTCAGCGGGGAGATACGCAGTATTTT. Based on the CDR3 plus reference TRBV7-2 and TRBJ2-3, the full variable domain is GAGVSQSPSNKVTEKGKDVELRCDPISGHTALYWYRQSLGQGLEFLIYFQGNSAPDKSGLPSDRFSAERTGGSVSTLTIQRTQQEDSAVYLCASSLAQRGDTQYFGPGTRLTVL.

The sample holds many counts of this clonotype. The gene calls are TRBV29-1 and TRBJ2-1; 10 bases agree with TRBD1. This CDR3 spans 14 amino acids. CDR1 and CDR2 from the germline V gene are SQVTM and ANQGSEA. The V gene end was trimmed by 3 bases and the J gene end by 3 bases; junction bases not matched to a gene: 2. CDR3 coding DNA: TGCAGCGTTGAGACAGGGGGCTTCTACAATGAGCAGTTCTTC. Amino acids: CSVETGGFYNEQFF.

The V and J genes are TRBV15 and TRBJ1-2; D is perhaps TRBD1 (5 bases). V was pared by 5 bases and J by 5 bases, with 15 bases between. The CDR3 consists of 14 residues. Germline CDR1 is LNHNV and CDR2 is YYDKDF (reference sequence). The CDR3 protein is CATSLRLGTYGYTF. The CDR3 nucleotides are TGTGCCACCAGCCTAAGATTAGGGACGTATGGCTACACCTTC. The complete variable domain, with remaining parts taken from reference TRBV15 and TRBJ1-2, reads DAMVIQNPRYQVTQFGKPVTLSCSQTLNHNVMYWYQQKSSQAPKLLFHYYDKDFNNEADTPDNFQSRRPNTSFCFLDIRSPGLGDTAMYLCATSLRLGTYGYTFGSGTRLTVV.

The chain has TRBV28 and TRBJ1-5, with D possibly being TRBD1 (6 bases). The V and J ends lost 5 bases and 0 bases respectively, with 17 bases between them. The CDR3 consists of 17 residues. Germline loops: CDR1 MDHEN, CDR2 SYDVKM. CDR3 protein: CASSPRGDTYSNQPQHF. CDR3 in DNA: TGTGCCAGCAGTCCTAGGGGGGACACTTATAGCAATCAGCCCCAGCATTTT.